This record concerns one T cell receptor (beta chain) sequence. This specimen comes from a study of blood T cell repertoires in COVID-19. About the research overall: Acute and convalescent COVID-19 samples came from the United States, Italy and Spain. From T cells, B-cell-depleted T cells, or PBMCs came the material, which was cDNA or gDNA.

Original handling: Reference gene primer amplification gave nucleated cell count estimates. The data were produced by immunoSEQ multiplex PCR, yet TCRdb's version contains in-frame clones alone and is incomplete. That table furnishes V, J and clone size, whereas the DNA furnished D and trimming. The sample contains approximately 190,000 clones, roughly 82% of which appear only once. V shed 3 bases and J shed 7 bases, with 9 bases lying between them. This CDR3 comprises 13 residues. Per germline, CDR1 LGHDT and CDR2 YNNKEL (reference sequence). The Seattle patients, enrolled during active infection, were followed longitudinally.

The TCR was taken from a woman aged 55-75 years with COVID-19, enrolled during active disease. The chain is built from TRBV3-1 (or the pseudogene TRBV3-2) and TRBJ1-4, with D tentatively TRBD1 (6 bases). Sequences were obtained from peripheral blood. As DNA, the CDR3 is TGTGCCAGCAGCCACAGGGGAAGTGAAAAACTGTTTTTT. Protein sequence: CASSHRGSEKLFF.